The 18 T cell receptor beta chains listed next were all sequenced from one sample in a study of identical twins. TCRdb reanalysed the 5' RACE reads using MiXCR and keeps one entry per CDR3 protein. Here the sample spans roughly 1.6 million distinct CDR3 sequences, about 30% being singletons. Material: cord blood. The receptors here all came from a newborn girl in good health.

There are many counts of this clonotype. The CDR3 sequence: CAISGDNSYEQYF. The DNA of the CDR3 is TGTGCCATCAGCGGGGACAACTCCTACGAGCAGTACTTC. The chain uses TRBV10-3 and TRBJ2-7, with D perhaps TRBD1 (6 bases). Germline CDR1 reads ENHRY; CDR2 reads SYGVKD. V was shortened by 6 bases and J by 0 bases, with 9 bases between the two germline ends. The CDR3 is 13 residues long.

This clonotype was counted between two and nine times. The chain links TRBV20-1 to TRBJ1-2; D remains unclear. The ends were cut back, 0 bases at V and 7 bases at J, with 9 bases in the middle. The CDR3 is 12 residues long. Germline CDR1 reads DFQATT; CDR2 reads SNEGSKA (reference sequence). The CDR3 DNA sequence: TGCAGTGCTAGAGATCGCGGGAGTGGCTACACCTTC. Amino acid sequence: CSARDRGSGYTF.

V usage is TRBV5-1 and J usage is TRBJ1-5; tentatively, D is TRBD1 (6 bases). The CDR3 has 15 amino acids. The V gene lost 3 bases and the J gene lost 4 bases, with 14 bases spanning the gap. Germline loops: CDR1 SGHRS, CDR2 YFSETQ. DNA for the CDR3: TGCGCCAGCAGCTATACCGGGACACCTAATCAGCCCCAGCATTTT. It yields the protein CASSYTGTPNQPQHF.

This clonotype was seen only a few times. The DNA for the CDR3 is TGTGCCAGCAGCTTAGTTTTGGAGATCCAAGAGACCCAGTACTTC. Translated: CASSLVLEIQETQYF. The rearrangement uses TRBV11-1 and TRBJ2-5, with D unresolved. V was clipped by 1 base and J by 1 base, with 10 bases between them. The CDR3 covers 15 residues. Germline CDR1 is SGHAT and CDR2 is FQDESV (reference sequence).

About this clonotype: A clone one base away is much larger, so this may be a read error. CDR3 residues: CASSFTSGSSRNSEQFF. The CDR3 nucleotides read TGTGCCAGCAGCTTCACTAGCGGGAGTTCTCGGAACAGTGAGCAGTTCTTC. The rearrangement uses TRBV3-1 and TRBJ2-1; TRBD2 matches at 11 bases. V was clipped by 5 bases and J by 9 bases; unmatched bases: 15. This CDR3 is built from 17 residues. The germline V gene encodes CDR1 LGHDT and CDR2 YNNKEL (reference sequence).

This clonotype was picked up many times. This chain uses TRBV10-3 with TRBJ2-3; D remains unclear. This CDR3 region has 16 residues. V dropped 4 bases and J dropped 0 bases, with 14 bases sitting between them. Germline values: CDR1 ENHRY, CDR2 SYGVKD. CDR3 DNA sequence: TGTGCCATCAGTGGCCTAGTTTACTCTAGCACAGATACGCAGTATTTT. It yields the protein CAISGLVYSSTDTQYF.

At least ten counts were recorded for this clonotype. CDR3 sequence: CASSFGTGGETQYF. In nucleotides, the CDR3 is TGTGCCAGCAGTTTCGGGACAGGGGGCGAGACCCAGTACTTC. The gene calls are TRBV12-3 or TRBV12-4 and TRBJ2-5; 12 bases are shared with TRBD1. Unmatched junction bases numbered 1, after V lost 3 bases and J lost 5 bases. CDR3 length: 14 residues.

This clonotype was observed a few times. In DNA, the CDR3 is TGCGCCAGCACCGGGACTAGCGGTAACTACGAGCAGTACTTC. Its translation is CASTGTSGNYEQYF. V gene TRBV5-1 combines with J gene TRBJ2-7, with 11 bases lining up with TRBD2. The germline V gene encodes CDR1 SGHRS and CDR2 YFSETQ. Losses at the gene ends were 6 bases for V and 3 bases for J; bases not matched to a gene: 5. This CDR3 is built from 14 residues.

This clonotype has only a few counts. The rearrangement joins TRBV6-2 or TRBV6-3 to TRBJ2-7; a weak D match, TRBD2 (5 bases). CDR1 is MNHEY, CDR2 SVGEGT, per germline. The length of the CDR3 is 14 residues. V lost 3 bases, J lost 2 bases, and 11 bases lay in between. CDR3 nucleotide sequence: TGTGCCAGCAGTTATGGGCTAGCACCCTACGAGCAGTACTTC. Protein: CASSYGLAPYEQYF.

This clonotype occurred a few times. The chain has TRBV5-1 and TRBJ1-2; D is undetermined. The V end lost 0 bases, the J end lost 3 bases, and 12 bases lay between the germline ends. CDR1 and CDR2 (germline): SGHRS, YFSETQ. The CDR3 consists of 15 residues. The DNA for the CDR3 is TGCGCCAGCAGCTTGGTTGTAGGGTCCGACTATGGCTACACCTTC. It is translated as CASSLVVGSDYGYTF.

The chain carries TRBV5-6 and TRBJ2-5, with 7 bases that match TRBD2. The J call may be wrong; the DNA end is better matched by TRBJ2-7. Germline CDR1 is SGHDT and CDR2 is YYEEEE. The CDR3 length is 14 residues. The CDR3 DNA reads TGTGCCAGCAGCTTGGTCCTTCGCGGGAGCGAGCAGTACTTC. Translating gives CASSLVLRGSEQYF.

The rearrangement joins TRBV7-2 to TRBJ2-7; 10 bases are shared with TRBD2. The V and J ends lost 2 bases and 8 bases, in that order; junction bases with no gene match: 9. CDR3 length equals 15 residues. Germline V gene lookup returns CDR1 SGHTA and CDR2 FQGNSA. CDR3 coding DNA: TGTGCCAGCAGCTTATCGCCTAGCGGGAGTGAAAAGCAGTACTTC. This codes for CASSLSPSGSEKQYF.

Only a few counts were recorded for this clonotype. This chain connects TRBV20-1 to TRBJ2-3; 7 nucleotides line up with TRBD2. V shed 4 bases and J 4 bases; nucleotides not matched to a gene: 11. The CDR3 length is 15 residues. CDR1 and CDR2 from the germline V gene are DFQATT and SNEGSKA (reference sequence). Written as DNA, the CDR3 is TGCAGTGCTATCCGAGCGGGAAAGGCGGCAGATACGCAGTATTTT. Translation: CSAIRAGKAADTQYF.

Only a few counts were recorded for this clonotype. This sequence joins TRBV6-2 or TRBV6-3 and TRBJ1-1; no definite D call. The CDR3 sequence is 14 residues long. The V gene lost 5 bases and the J gene lost 1 base, with 11 bases spanning the gap. Germline CDR1 is MNHEY and CDR2 is SVGEGT. The CDR3 region is CASSAPPRNTEAFF. The CDR3 DNA sequence: TGTGCCAGCAGTGCACCACCCAGGAACACTGAAGCTTTCTTT.

This clonotype was recorded only once. This rearrangement joins TRBV27 to TRBJ2-7, with D perhaps matching TRBD1 or TRBD2 (5 bases each). The CDR3 length is 13 residues. V shed 11 bases and J shed 2 bases, with 16 bases lying between them. Germline V gene data show CDR1 as MNHEY and CDR2 as SMNVEV (reference sequence). The CDR3 reads CAGKGTHPYEQYF. As DNA, the CDR3 is TGTGCCGGTAAGGGGACCCATCCCTACGAGCAGTACTTC.

This clonotype has a count of ten or more. CDR3 nucleotide sequence: TGCAGCGTTCGCATGGGGACGGACGAGCAGTACTTC. It translates to CSVRMGTDEQYF. The chain uses TRBV29-1 and TRBJ2-7; either TRBD1 or TRBD2 may fit D (5 bases each). Between the trimmed V and J ends, which lost 5 bases and 5 bases, there was a span of 13 bases. The CDR3 loop spans 12 amino acids. Germline CDR1 reads SQVTM; CDR2 reads ANQGSEA.

This clonotype was observed a handful of times. The rearrangement links TRBV2 to TRBJ1-4, with 12 bases identical to TRBD1. Germline lookup yields CDR1 SNHLY and CDR2 FYNNEI. The CDR3 consists of 16 residues. V shed 8 bases, J shed 3 bases, and the junction held 7 bases outside the gene matches. The CDR3 protein is CASGGTGGASNEKLFF. The CDR3 DNA sequence: TGTGCCAGCGGGGGGACAGGGGGCGCGTCTAATGAAAAACTGTTTTTT.

J is TRBJ2-7 and V is TRBV6-5; TRBD1 matches at 8 bases. J was trimmed by 2 bases and V by 0 bases; bases with no gene match: 6. The CDR3 runs 16 residues. The germline V gene encodes CDR1 MNHEY and CDR2 SVGAGI. The CDR3 protein is CASSYSGKQGAYEQYF. CDR3 coding DNA: TGTGCCAGCAGTTACTCCGGTAAACAGGGGGCCTACGAGCAGTACTTC.